The next 16 T cell receptor beta chains were all read from a single sample in a study of regulatory T cells in long-lasting Graves disease. According to the study, TCR beta libraries were built with iRepertoire HTBI primers and CDR3-region Arm-PCR. TCRdb analysed the multiplex PCR reads with MiXCR anew, one entry per CDR3 protein. The table records a few hundred thousand distinct CDR3 sequences, 20% to 25% of them present only once. Time point specified: persistent/refractory GD, antithyroid drugs over 5 years with positive TRAb. Extracted PBMC RNA gave rise to the TCR library. This sample comprised peripheral blood mononuclear cells (PBMCs), obtained when the disease was refractory, from a patient treated with antithyroid drugs. The receptors here all came from a woman aged 35 to 49 with Graves disease.

Regarding this clonotype: In this CDR3 the conserved last residue, phenylalanine or tryptophan, is missing, so a read error is likely. CDR3 nucleotides: TGTGCCAGCACCACTGGACTAGCGGGAGCCTTGGAGCAGTTCTCC. This gives the protein CASTTGLAGALEQFS. The chain couples TRBV28 to TRBJ2-1, with TRBD2 matching over 13 bases. The CDR3 is 15 amino acids. Losses at the gene ends were 7 bases for V and 10 bases for J; bases not matched to a gene: 10. Germline assignment: CDR1 MDHEN and CDR2 SYDVKM.

There are a few counts of this clonotype. V usage is TRBV6-1 and J usage is TRBJ1-4; no clear D. Between the trimmed V and J ends, which lost 6 bases and 2 bases, there was a span of 7 bases. This CDR3 has 13 amino acids. Germline V gene sequence: CDR1 MNHNS, CDR2 SASEGT. The CDR3, as DNA: TGTGCCAGCAGAGGGTGGACTAATGAAAAACTGTTTTTT. This sequence encodes CASRGWTNEKLFF.

The chain carries TRBV15 and TRBJ2-6; D is unclear. The CDR3 has 14 amino acids. V gave up 6 bases and J gave up 0 bases, with 6 bases separating them. The germline CDR1 and CDR2 sequences are LNHNV and YYDKDF (reference sequence). The CDR3 DNA reads as TGTGCCACCAGGTCGAGCTCTGGGGCCAACGTCCTGACTTTC. Protein product: CATRSSSGANVLTF.

This clonotype was seen ten or more times. The rearrangement uses TRBV28 and TRBJ1-2, with TRBD1 as a possible D gene (5 bases). The CDR3 sequence is 19 residues long. Germline V gives CDR1 MDHEN, CDR2 SYDVKM. Trimming took 3 bases from V and 4 from J, leaving 27 bases between them. The CDR3 DNA reads TGTGCCAGCAGTTTTCGGGATACCGGTGGAAGGGACGCCGTCTATGGCTACACCTTC. This encodes CASSFRDTGGRDAVYGYTF.

The sample holds a few counts of this clonotype. V usage is TRBV18 and J usage is TRBJ2-4; D remains unclear. CDR3 length: 13 residues. Trimming stripped 6 bases from V and 1 base from J, with 7 bases between. From germline, CDR1 is KGHSH and CDR2 LQKENI. The CDR3 nucleotides are TGTGCCAGCTCTATAGACGCCAAAAACATTCAGTACTTC. It codes for CASSIDAKNIQYF.

For this clonotype: This clone may be a read error of a much larger clone one base away. V is TRBV7-9 and J is TRBJ2-7; the D gene is possibly TRBD2 (5 bases). CDR3 size: 12 residues. Trimming left V 0 bases short and J 5 bases short, with 5 bases between. Germline V gene lookup returns CDR1 SEHNR and CDR2 FQNEAQ (reference sequence). The CDR3 reads CASSLARDEQYF. In DNA form, the CDR3 reads TGTGCCAGCAGCTTAGCGCGGGACGAGCAGTACTTC.

This clonotype showed up just a few times. The J gene is TRBJ2-3, the V gene TRBV28; D ambiguous. The CDR3 totals 15 residues. CDR1 is MDHEN and CDR2 is SYDVKM in the germline V gene. Trimming removed 7 bases at V and 1 base at J, with 15 bases between. The CDR3, as DNA: TGTGCCAGCATCTCCGGCCCCACGGGCACAGATACGCAGTATTTT. Translated, it gives CASISGPTGTDTQYF.

This clonotype has more than one count but fewer than ten. The chain carries TRBV7-9 and TRBJ2-7; a weak D match, TRBD2 (6 bases). V lost 0 bases and J lost 3, with 18 bases in between. CDR3 length: 17 amino acids. Germline V gives CDR1 SEHNR, CDR2 FQNEAQ (reference sequence). DNA for the CDR3: TGTGCCAGCAGCTTAGCGTGGGAACGGGAGAAGGGCTACGAGCAGTACTTC. Protein: CASSLAWEREKGYEQYF.

This clonotype was observed at least ten times. The chain combines TRBV11-2 with TRBJ1-1; D uncertain. Looked up from germline, CDR1 is SGHAT and CDR2 is FQNNGV. V dropped 6 bases and J dropped 0 bases, with 17 bases sitting between them. This CDR3 is built from 16 residues. The CDR3 coding sequence is TGTGCCAGCAGGAATCCTTGGGAAGGGCTGAACACTGAAGCTTTCTTT. This codes for CASRNPWEGLNTEAFF.

This clonotype was detected only a few times. The CDR3 here is CASSAGVGNTQYF. CDR3 in DNA: TGTGCCAGCAGTGCGGGAGTTGGAAATACGCAGTATTTT. The V call is TRBV28, the J call TRBJ2-3; TRBD2 aligns across 7 bases. Germline V gene data show CDR1 as MDHEN and CDR2 as SYDVKM. The CDR3 length is 13 residues. After removal of 5 bases from V and 7 bases from J, the junction contained 6 bases not matched to a gene.

The chain links TRBV11-2 to TRBJ2-2; 8 positions agree with TRBD2. This CDR3 is built from 16 residues. Unmatched junction bases numbered 3, after V lost 2 bases and J lost 1 base. The germline V gene encodes CDR1 SGHAT and CDR2 FQNNGV. CDR3 DNA: TGTGCCAGCAGCTTATTTGCGGGAGGGAACACCGGGGAGCTGTTTTTT. It encodes CASSLFAGGNTGELFF.

This sequence joins TRBV11-2 and TRBJ1-3; D gene uncertain. V lost 4 bases and J 5 bases, leaving 12 bases between the germline ends. The CDR3 length is 14 residues. In germline, CDR1 is SGHAT, CDR2 FQNNGV. The CDR3 nucleotides are TGTGCCAGCAGCTCAGTTACTGGGAGAAACACCATATATTTT. Translation gives CASSSVTGRNTIYF.

As for this clonotype: A much more abundant neighbour one base away suggests this may be a read error. The chain has TRBV6-4 and TRBJ2-5, with 8 bases matching TRBD2. The CDR3 covers 12 residues. V shed 6 bases and J 7 bases; nucleotides not matched to a gene: 4. The germline V gene encodes CDR1 MRHNA and CDR2 SNTAGT. The CDR3: CASSPGGVTQYF. CDR3 nucleotides: TGTGCCAGCAGCCCGGGGGGGGTGACCCAGTACTTC.

This clonotype appeared many times. The gene calls are TRBV11-2 and TRBJ2-7; tentatively, D is TRBD1 (5 bases). The V end lost 4 bases, the J end lost 1 base, and 14 bases lay between the germline ends. Germline V gene data show CDR1 as SGHAT and CDR2 as FQNNGV. The CDR3 has 15 amino acids. The CDR3 sequence: CASSYDRQRSYEQYF. CDR3 in DNA: TGTGCCAGCAGCTACGACAGACAAAGATCCTACGAGCAGTACTTC.

This sequence joins TRBV4-1 and TRBJ2-2, with TRBD2 identical over 7 bases. CDR1 MGHRA and CDR2 YSYEKL come from the germline V gene. This CDR3 contains 17 residues. V shed 1 base, J shed 5 bases, and the junction held 10 bases outside the gene matches. The CDR3 protein is CASSQASGYGGTGELFF. Here the CDR3 DNA reads TGCGCCAGCAGCCAAGCCTCAGGGTACGGGGGGACCGGGGAGCTGTTTTTT.

The gene calls are TRBV5-1 and TRBJ1-3, with 7 bases identical to TRBD1. Germline values: CDR1 SGHRS, CDR2 YFSETQ. Germline trimming cut 4 bases from V and 3 bases from J; bases unmatched to any gene: 4. The CDR3 covers 14 residues. The CDR3 DNA follows: TGCGCCAGCAGCGCAGGGGGTTATGGAAACACCATATATTTT. Its translation: CASSAGGYGNTIYF.